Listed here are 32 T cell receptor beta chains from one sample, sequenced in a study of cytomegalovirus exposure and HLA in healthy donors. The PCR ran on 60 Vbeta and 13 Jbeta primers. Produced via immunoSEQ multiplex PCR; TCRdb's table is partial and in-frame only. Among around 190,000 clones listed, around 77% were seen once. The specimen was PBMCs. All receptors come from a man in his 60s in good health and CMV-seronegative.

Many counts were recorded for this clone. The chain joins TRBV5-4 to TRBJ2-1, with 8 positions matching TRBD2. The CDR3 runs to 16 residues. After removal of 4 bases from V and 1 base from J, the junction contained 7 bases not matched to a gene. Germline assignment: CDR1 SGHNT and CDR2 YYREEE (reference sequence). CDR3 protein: CASSALSGDSYNEQFF. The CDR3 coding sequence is TGTGCCAGCAGCGCGCTTAGCGGGGATTCCTACAATGAGCAGTTCTTC.

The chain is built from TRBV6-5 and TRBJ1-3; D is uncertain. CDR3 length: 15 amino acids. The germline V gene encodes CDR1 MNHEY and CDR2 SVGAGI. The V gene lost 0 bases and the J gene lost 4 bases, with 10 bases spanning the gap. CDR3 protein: CASSYSAGGGNTIYF. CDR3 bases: TGTGCCAGCAGTTACTCTGCGGGAGGAGGAAACACCATATATTTT.

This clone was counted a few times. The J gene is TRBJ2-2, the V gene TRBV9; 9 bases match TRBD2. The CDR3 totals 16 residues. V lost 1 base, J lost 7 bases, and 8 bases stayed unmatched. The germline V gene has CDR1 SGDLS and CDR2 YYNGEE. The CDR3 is CASSVTSGGPGGELFF. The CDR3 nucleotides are TGTGCCAGCAGCGTAACAAGCGGGGGGCCGGGCGGGGAGCTGTTTTTT.

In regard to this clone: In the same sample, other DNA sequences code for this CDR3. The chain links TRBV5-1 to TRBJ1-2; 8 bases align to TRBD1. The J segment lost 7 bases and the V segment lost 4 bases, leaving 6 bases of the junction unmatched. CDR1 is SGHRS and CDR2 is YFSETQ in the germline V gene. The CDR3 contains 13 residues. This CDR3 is CASSPGQGGGYTF. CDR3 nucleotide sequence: TGCGCCAGCAGCCCAGGACAGGGTGGTGGCTACACCTTC. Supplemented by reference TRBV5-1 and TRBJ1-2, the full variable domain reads KAGVTQTPRYLIKTRGQQVTLSCSPISGHRSVSWYQQTPGQGLQFLFEYFSETQRNKGNFPGRFSGRQFSNSRSEMNVSTLELGDSALYLCASSPGQGGGYTFGSGTRLTVV.

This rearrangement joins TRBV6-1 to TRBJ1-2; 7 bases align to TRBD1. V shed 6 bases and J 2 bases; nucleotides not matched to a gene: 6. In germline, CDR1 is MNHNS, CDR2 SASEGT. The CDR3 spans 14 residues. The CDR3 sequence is CASRDRAANYGYTF. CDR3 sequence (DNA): TGTGCCAGCAGAGACAGGGCGGCCAACTATGGCTACACCTTC.

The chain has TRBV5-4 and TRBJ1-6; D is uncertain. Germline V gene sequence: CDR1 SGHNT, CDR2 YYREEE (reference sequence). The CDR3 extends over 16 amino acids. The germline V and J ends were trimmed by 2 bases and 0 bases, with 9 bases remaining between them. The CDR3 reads CASSFPGSSYNSPLHF. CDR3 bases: TGTGCCAGCAGCTTTCCAGGAAGCTCCTATAATTCACCCCTCCACTTT.

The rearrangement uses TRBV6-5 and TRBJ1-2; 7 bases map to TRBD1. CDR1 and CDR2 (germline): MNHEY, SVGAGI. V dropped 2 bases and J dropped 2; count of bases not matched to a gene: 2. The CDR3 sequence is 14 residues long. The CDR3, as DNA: TGTGCCAGCAGTTACCGGGACAGAAACTATGGCTACACCTTC. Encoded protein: CASSYRDRNYGYTF.

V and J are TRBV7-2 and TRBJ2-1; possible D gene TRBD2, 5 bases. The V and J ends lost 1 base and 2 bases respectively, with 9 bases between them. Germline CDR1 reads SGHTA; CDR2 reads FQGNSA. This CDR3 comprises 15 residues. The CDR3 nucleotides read TGTGCCAGCAGCTTAGTGGCGGGTCCCTACAATGAGCAGTTCTTC. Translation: CASSLVAGPYNEQFF.

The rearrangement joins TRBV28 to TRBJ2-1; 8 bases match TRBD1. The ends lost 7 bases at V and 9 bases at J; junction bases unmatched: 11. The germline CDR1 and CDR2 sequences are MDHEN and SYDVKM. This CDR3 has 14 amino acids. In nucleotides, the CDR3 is TGTGCCAGCACCACCGGACAGGGTTTGGCTGAGCAGTTCTTC. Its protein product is CASTTGQGLAEQFF.

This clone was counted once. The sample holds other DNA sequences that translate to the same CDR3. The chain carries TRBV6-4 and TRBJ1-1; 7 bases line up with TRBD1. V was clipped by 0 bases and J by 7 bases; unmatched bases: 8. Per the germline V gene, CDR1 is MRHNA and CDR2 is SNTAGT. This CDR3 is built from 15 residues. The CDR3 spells CASSDSNRGRGEAFF. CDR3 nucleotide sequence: TGTGCCAGCAGTGACTCTAACAGGGGAAGGGGTGAAGCTTTCTTT.

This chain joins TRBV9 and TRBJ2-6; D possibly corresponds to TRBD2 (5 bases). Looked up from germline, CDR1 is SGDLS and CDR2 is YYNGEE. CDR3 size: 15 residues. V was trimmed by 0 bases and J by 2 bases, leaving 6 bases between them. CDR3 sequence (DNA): TGTGCCAGCAGCGTAGCCGGGGCTGGGGCCAACGTCCTGACTTTC. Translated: CASSVAGAGANVLTF.

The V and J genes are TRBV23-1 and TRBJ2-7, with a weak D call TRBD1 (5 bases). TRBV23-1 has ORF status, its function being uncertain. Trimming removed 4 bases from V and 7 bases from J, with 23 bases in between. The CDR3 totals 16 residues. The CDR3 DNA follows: TGCGCCAGCAGTCCCACAGGTCTGTGGCCTTTTGAGGAGCAGTACTTC. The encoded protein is CASSPTGLWPFEEQYF.

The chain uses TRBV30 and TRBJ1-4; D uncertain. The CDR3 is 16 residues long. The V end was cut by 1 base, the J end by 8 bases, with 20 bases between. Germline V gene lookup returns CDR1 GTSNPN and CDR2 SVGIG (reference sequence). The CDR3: CAWSGIERVTREKLFF. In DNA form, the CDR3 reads TGTGCCTGGAGTGGGATTGAACGGGTAACGAGAGAAAAACTGTTTTTT.

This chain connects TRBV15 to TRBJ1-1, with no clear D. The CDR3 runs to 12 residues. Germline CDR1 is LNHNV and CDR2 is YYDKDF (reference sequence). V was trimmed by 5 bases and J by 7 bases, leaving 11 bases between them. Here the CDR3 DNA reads TGTGCCACCAGCGGCCAAAGAAGTGAAGCTTTCTTT. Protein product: CATSGQRSEAFF.

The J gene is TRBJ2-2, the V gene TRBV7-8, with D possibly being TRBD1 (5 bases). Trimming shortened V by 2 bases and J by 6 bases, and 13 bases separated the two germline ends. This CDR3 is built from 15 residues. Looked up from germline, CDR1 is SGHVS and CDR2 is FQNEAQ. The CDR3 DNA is TGTGCCAGCAGCTTACGAATCACAGGTTCCGGGGAGCTGTTTTTT. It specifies CASSLRITGSGELFF.

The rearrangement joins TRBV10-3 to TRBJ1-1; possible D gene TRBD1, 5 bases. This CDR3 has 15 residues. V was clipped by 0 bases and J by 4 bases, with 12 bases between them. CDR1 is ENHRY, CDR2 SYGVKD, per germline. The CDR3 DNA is TGTGCCATCAGTGAGTCCAGGGACTCCGGCACTGAAGCTTTCTTT. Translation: CAISESRDSGTEAFF.

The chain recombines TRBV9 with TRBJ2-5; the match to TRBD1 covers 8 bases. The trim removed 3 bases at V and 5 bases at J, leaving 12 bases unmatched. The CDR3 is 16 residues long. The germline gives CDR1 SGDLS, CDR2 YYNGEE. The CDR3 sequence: CASSGRQGFEFETQYF. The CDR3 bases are TGTGCCAGCAGCGGAAGACAGGGGTTTGAGTTTGAGACCCAGTACTTC.

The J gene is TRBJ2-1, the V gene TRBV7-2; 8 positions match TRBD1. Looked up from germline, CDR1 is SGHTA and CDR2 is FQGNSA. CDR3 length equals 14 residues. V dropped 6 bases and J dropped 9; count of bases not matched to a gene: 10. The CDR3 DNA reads TGTGCCAGCAGGGCAGGGGGCGCGTATGGTGAGCAGTTCTTC. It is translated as CASRAGGAYGEQFF.

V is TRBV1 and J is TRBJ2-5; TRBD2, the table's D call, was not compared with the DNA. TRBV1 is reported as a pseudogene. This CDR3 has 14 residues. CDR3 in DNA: TGCACCAGCAGGACCGGGACTTACCAAGAGACCCAGTACTTC. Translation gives CTSRTGTYQETQYF.

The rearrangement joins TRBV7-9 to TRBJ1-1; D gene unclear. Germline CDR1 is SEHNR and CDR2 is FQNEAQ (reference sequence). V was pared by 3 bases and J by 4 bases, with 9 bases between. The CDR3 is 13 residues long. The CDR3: CASSFRAGTEAFF. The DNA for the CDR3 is TGTGCCAGCAGCTTCCGAGCGGGCACTGAAGCTTTCTTT.

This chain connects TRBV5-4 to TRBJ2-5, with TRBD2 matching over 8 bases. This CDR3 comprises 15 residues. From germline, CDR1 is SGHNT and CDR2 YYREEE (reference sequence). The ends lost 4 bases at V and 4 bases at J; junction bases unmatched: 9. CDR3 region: CASSRADGTRETQYF. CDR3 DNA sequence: TGTGCCAGCAGCCGAGCTGACGGGACTAGAGAGACCCAGTACTTC.

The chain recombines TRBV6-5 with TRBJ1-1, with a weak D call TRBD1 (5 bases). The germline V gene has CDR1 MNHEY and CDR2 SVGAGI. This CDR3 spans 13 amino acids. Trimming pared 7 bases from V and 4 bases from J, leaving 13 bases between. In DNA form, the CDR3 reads TGTGCCAGCAAAGTGCAGGGTTCCACTGAAGCTTTCTTT. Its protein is CASKVQGSTEAFF.

The DNA of the CDR3 is TGTGCCAGCAGCGGGGCTAGCGGGAGCTCCCGGGGAGATACGCAGTATTTT. Amino acid sequence: CASSGASGSSRGDTQYF. The J gene is TRBJ2-3, the V gene TRBV7-3; 10 bases line up with TRBD2. CDR3 length equals 17 residues. Germline CDR1 reads SGHTA; CDR2 reads FQGTGA. The junction had 13 bases not matched to a gene; V was cut back by 5 bases and J by 5 bases.

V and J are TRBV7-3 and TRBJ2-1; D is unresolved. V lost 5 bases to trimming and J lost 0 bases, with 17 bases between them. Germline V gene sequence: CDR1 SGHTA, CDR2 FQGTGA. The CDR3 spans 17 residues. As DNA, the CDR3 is TGTGCCAGCAGCCAAGGTAGTCGCGGCAGCTCCTACAATGAGCAGTTCTTC. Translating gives CASSQGSRGSSYNEQFF.

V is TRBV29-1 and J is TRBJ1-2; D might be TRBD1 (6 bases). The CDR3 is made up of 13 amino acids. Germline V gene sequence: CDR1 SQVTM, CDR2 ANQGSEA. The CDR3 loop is CRAGHHSPYGYTF. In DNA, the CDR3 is TGCAGAGCGGGACACCATAGCCCCTATGGCTACACCTTC.

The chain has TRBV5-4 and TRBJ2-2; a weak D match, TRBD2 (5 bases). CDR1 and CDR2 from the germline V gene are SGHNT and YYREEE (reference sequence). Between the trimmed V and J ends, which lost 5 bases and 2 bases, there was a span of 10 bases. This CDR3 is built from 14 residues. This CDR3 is CASRSSVNTGELFF. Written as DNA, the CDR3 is TGTGCCAGCAGAAGTAGCGTAAACACCGGGGAGCTGTTTTTT.

The CDR3 DNA follows: TGCGCCAGCGGGTTGACAGGGGGCCGACTGGTAGAGACCCAGTACTTC. Protein: CASGLTGGRLVETQYF. The V call is TRBV5-1, the J call TRBJ2-5; 10 bases line up with TRBD1. The V and J ends lost 7 bases and 4 bases, in that order; junction bases with no gene match: 13. The CDR3 is 16 residues long. In germline, CDR1 is SGHRS, CDR2 YFSETQ. Together with reference TRBV5-1 and TRBJ2-5, the CDR3 gives the full variable domain: KAGVTQTPRYLIKTRGQQVTLSCSPISGHRSVSWYQQTPGQGLQFLFEYFSETQRNKGNFPGRFSGRQFSNSRSEMNVSTLELGDSALYLCASGLTGGRLVETQYFGPGTRLLVL.

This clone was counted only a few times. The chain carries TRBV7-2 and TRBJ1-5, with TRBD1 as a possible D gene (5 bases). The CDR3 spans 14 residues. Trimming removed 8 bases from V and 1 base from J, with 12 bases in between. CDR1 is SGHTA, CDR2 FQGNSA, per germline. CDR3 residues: CASRGDISNQPQHF. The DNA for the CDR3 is TGTGCCAGCCGGGGGGATATAAGCAATCAGCCCCAGCATTTT.

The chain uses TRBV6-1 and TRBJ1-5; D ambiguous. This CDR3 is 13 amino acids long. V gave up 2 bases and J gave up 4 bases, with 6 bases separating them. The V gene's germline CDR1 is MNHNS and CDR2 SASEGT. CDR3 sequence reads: CASSERGNQPQHF. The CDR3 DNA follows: TGTGCCAGCAGTGAACGAGGAAATCAGCCCCAGCATTTT.

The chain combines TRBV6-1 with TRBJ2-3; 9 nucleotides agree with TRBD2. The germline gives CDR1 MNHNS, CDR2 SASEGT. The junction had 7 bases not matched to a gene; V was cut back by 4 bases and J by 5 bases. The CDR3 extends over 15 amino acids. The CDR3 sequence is CASSATSGVGDTQYF. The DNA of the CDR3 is TGTGCCAGCAGTGCGACTAGCGGAGTGGGAGATACGCAGTATTTT.

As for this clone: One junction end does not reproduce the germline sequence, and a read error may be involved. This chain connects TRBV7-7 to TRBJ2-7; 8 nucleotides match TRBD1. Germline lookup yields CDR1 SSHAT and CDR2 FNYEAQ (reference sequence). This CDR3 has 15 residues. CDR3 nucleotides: TGTGCTAGCAGCTTAGCCCCGACAGGGGTCCACGAGCAGTACTTC. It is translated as CASSLAPTGVHEQYF.

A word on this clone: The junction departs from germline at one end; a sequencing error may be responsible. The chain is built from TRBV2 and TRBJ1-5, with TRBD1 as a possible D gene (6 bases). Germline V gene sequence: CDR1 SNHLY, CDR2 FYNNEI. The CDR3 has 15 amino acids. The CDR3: CASSEETRGKQPQHF. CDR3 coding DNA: TGTGCCAGCAGTGAAGAAACCAGGGGCAAACAGCCCCAGCATTTT.